What follows are 2 T cell receptor beta chains derived from one specimen sequenced in a study of shared clonotypes between healthy human individuals. Produced via immunoSEQ multiplex PCR; TCRdb's table is partial and in-frame only. The sample carries approximately 530,000 clones, about 96% recorded once. The sample taken for sequencing was naive CD4+ T cells sorted from blood. Indicated subset: CD45RA+ positively selected. The receptors stem from a woman in her thirties in good health.

The chain is built from TRBV11-2 and TRBJ2-7, with D perhaps matching TRBD1 (5 bases). CDR1 is SGHAT and CDR2 is FQNNGV in the germline V gene. The CDR3 sequence is 14 residues long. Trimming took off 4 bases at V and 6 bases at J, with 16 bases between the two ends. CDR3 nucleotides: TGTGCCAGCAGCTCAGGGTTCGGCCGGCGCGAGCAGTACTTC. Residues: CASSSGFGRREQYF.

The V call is TRBV28, the J call TRBJ2-7; 9 bases are shared with TRBD1. The J segment lost 7 bases and the V segment lost 5 bases, leaving 12 bases of the junction unmatched. Germline CDR1 is MDHEN and CDR2 is SYDVKM. CDR3 length: 15 residues. CDR3 nucleotides: TGTGCCAGCAGTGAAATCGGACAGGGGCTGGGGGAGCAGTACTTC. It encodes CASSEIGQGLGEQYF.